Listed below are T cell receptor beta chains from one sample, sequenced in a study of T cell responses to AZD1222 COVID-19 vaccine. Only in-frame clones appear in the TCRdb table, and some are missing; sequencing was by immunoSEQ multiplex PCR. The table includes roughly 140,000 clones, 88% detected once. Source: peripheral blood, taken on day 0 of AZD1222 vaccination. The receptor set was obtained from an adult in good health. CDR3s leave out the opening cysteine and the closing phenylalanine or tryptophan.

V	J	CDR3
TRBV10-1	TRBJ2-1	ASSDPPEDILAGVSYNEQF
TRBV30	TRBJ1-4	AWSVPRGGEKLF
TRBV7-2	TRBJ2-1	ASSPGTSGGRAIEQF
TRBV4-2	TRBJ2-1	ASSPGGGATDNEQF
TRBV6-5	TRBJ1-5	ASRGPNNQPQH
TRBV19	TRBJ1-4	ASSATTGGDEKLF
TRBV30	TRBJ1-3	AWTSSPGNTIY
TRBV27	TRBJ2-1	ASSPPPRAGAYNEQF
TRBV21-1	TRBJ1-5	ASSNLYHSNQPQH
TRBV10-3	TRBJ2-2	AISEPATDTGELF
TRBV7-2	TRBJ2-5	ASTLSRDLPPYQETQY
TRBV7-9	TRBJ2-1	ASSPQGGEQF
TRBV9	TRBJ2-1	ASSVGGNSYNEQF
TRBV2	TRBJ2-5	ASSEAELGLAGDGETQY
TRBV6-2/TRBV6-3	TRBJ2-1	ASSPRGAGNNEQF
TRBV5-6	TRBJ1-6	ASSLRVGRDNSPLH
TRBV27	TRBJ2-1	ASSPNSYNEQF
TRBV20-1	TRBJ2-7	SARESYEQY
TRBV30	TRBJ1-1	AWTGFGDTEAF
TRBV15	TRBJ2-3	ATSDGLDTQY
TRBV29-1	TRBJ1-2	SVEDLFGRTWRRGYGYT
TRBV29-1	TRBJ1-1	SVESSPSEAF
TRBV11-3	TRBJ2-2	ASSLAGTGELF
TRBV3-1/TRBV3-2	TRBJ2-1	ASSLWRGENEQF
TRBV27	TRBJ2-1	ASSLFSGTKNEQF
TRBV4-2	TRBJ1-2	ASSQDRDNYGYT
TRBV7-2	TRBJ1-1	ASSLAPGLNTEAF
TRBV19	TRBJ2-3	ASSNFQGKSDTQY
TRBV11-2	TRBJ2-1	ASSLDRGWGEKQF
TRBV18	TRBJ2-5	ASSIKRETQY
TRBV27	TRBJ2-1	ASSLLWGNEQF
TRBV10-2	TRBJ2-3	ASSAAGGPDTQY